These 21 T cell receptor beta chains originate from one sample sequenced in a study of identical twins. TCRdb independently ran MiXCR on the 5' RACE reads; one entry per CDR3 protein. The data show some 1,700,000 distinct CDR3 sequences, about 32% seen once. Sequencing used cord blood. These receptors all stem from a newborn girl in good health.

This chain links TRBV2 with TRBJ1-1, with D perhaps matching TRBD1 (6 bases). V gave up 7 bases and J gave up 5 bases, with 14 bases separating them. There are 13 residues in the CDR3. The germline gives CDR1 SNHLY, CDR2 FYNNEI. The CDR3 nucleotides are TGTGCCAGCACTCCCCGGACAGAAACTGAAGCTTTCTTT. Amino acids: CASTPRTETEAFF.

This chain uses TRBV20-1 with TRBJ1-1; 7 bases are shared with TRBD1. Germline trimming cut 6 bases from V and 3 bases from J; bases unmatched to any gene: 7. Germline V gene data show CDR1 as DFQATT and CDR2 as SNEGSKA (reference sequence). The CDR3 length is 13 residues. The CDR3 reads CSAQPDRDTEAFF. The CDR3 bases are TGCAGTGCCCAACCCGACAGGGACACTGAAGCTTTCTTT.

This clonotype was picked up a small number of times. The V gene is TRBV20-1, the J gene TRBJ1-1; weak D call: TRBD1 (6 bases). CDR3 size: 15 residues. Trimming took 6 bases from V and 7 from J, leaving 24 bases between them. Germline values: CDR1 DFQATT, CDR2 SNEGSKA (reference sequence). CDR3: CSAIRGEQGHGEAFF. The DNA of the CDR3 is TGCAGTGCGATCCGGGGTGAACAGGGCCATGGTGAAGCTTTCTTT.

This clonotype was picked up a small number of times. The genes are TRBV20-1 and TRBJ2-7, with TRBD2 matching over 7 bases. The trim removed 6 bases at V and 0 bases at J, leaving 5 bases unmatched. The V gene's germline CDR1 is DFQATT and CDR2 SNEGSKA (reference sequence). The CDR3 has 13 amino acids. DNA for the CDR3: TGCAGTGCCCTAGCGGCGAGCTCCTACGAGCAGTACTTC. This encodes CSALAASSYEQYF.

The rearrangement joins TRBV11-2 to TRBJ2-1; a possible D gene is TRBD1 (6 bases). Per the germline V gene, CDR1 is SGHAT and CDR2 is FQNNGV. Trimming removed 5 bases from V and 8 bases from J, with 19 bases in between. This CDR3 is built from 15 residues. CDR3 region: CASSRLQGRFDEQFF. The CDR3 bases are TGTGCCAGCAGCCGACTCCAGGGGCGGTTCGATGAGCAGTTCTTC.

In regard to this clonotype: A much bigger clone sits one base away, suggesting this may be a read error. The rearrangement links TRBV7-2 to TRBJ2-7, with D maybe TRBD1 (6 bases). The CDR3 spans 16 residues. V was pared by 2 bases and J by 10 bases, with 24 bases between. CDR1 and CDR2 (germline): SGHTA, FQGNSA. The CDR3 nucleotides are TGTGCCAGCAGCTTAATGGTCAATCTAGGGGGAGAGGCCCAGTACTTC. Translating gives CASSLMVNLGGEAQYF.

The chain carries TRBV27 and TRBJ2-5; tentatively, D is TRBD2 (6 bases). TRBJ2-7 matches the DNA end more closely, so the J call is doubtful. Germline assignment: CDR1 MNHEY and CDR2 SMNVEV (reference sequence). This CDR3 comprises 14 residues. The CDR3 DNA sequence: TGTGCCAGCAGTTTACGACTAGGTGCCTACGAGCAGTACTTC. Amino acids: CASSLRLGAYEQYF.

This clonotype was detected a few times. The chain employs TRBV9 and TRBJ2-3, with D unresolved. The CDR3 is made up of 14 amino acids. Trimming left V 2 bases short and J 6 bases short, with 13 bases between. CDR1 is SGDLS, CDR2 YYNGEE, per germline. This CDR3 reads CASSVARVKDTQYF. The DNA of the CDR3 is TGTGCCAGCAGCGTGGCAAGGGTTAAGGATACGCAGTATTTT.

This clonotype was observed many times. The genes are TRBV6-2 or TRBV6-3 and TRBJ2-7; 8 bases align to TRBD2. The CDR3 spans 17 residues. From germline, CDR1 is MNHEY and CDR2 SVGEGT. Trimming removed 3 bases from V and 6 bases from J; junction bases left unmatched: 16. The CDR3 DNA follows: TGTGCCAGCAGTTATCTCGGACTAGCCGGTCATCTTAGCGAGCAGTACTTC. This gives the protein CASSYLGLAGHLSEQYF.

This clonotype appeared a few times. The CDR3 DNA follows: TGCAGTGCTAGAGATTTCGACTTAAGGAATGAGCAGTACTTC. Amino acids: CSARDFDLRNEQYF. The chain recombines TRBV20-1 with TRBJ2-5; D is ambiguous. The CDR3 loop spans 14 amino acids. Deletions cut 0 bases from V and 11 bases from J, with 19 bases between. Germline loops: CDR1 DFQATT, CDR2 SNEGSKA (reference sequence).

The gene calls are TRBV5-5 and TRBJ1-2, with a possible D match to TRBD1 (6 bases). The length of the CDR3 is 13 residues. Per the germline V gene, CDR1 is SGHKS and CDR2 is YYEKEE (reference sequence). The germline V and J ends were trimmed by 6 bases and 6 bases, with 15 bases remaining between them. CDR3: CASNLQGSDGYTF. The CDR3 DNA follows: TGTGCCAGCAACCTACAGGGATCGGATGGCTACACCTTC.

This clonotype was seen more than once but under ten times. The chain carries TRBV6-6 and TRBJ2-3; no firm D call. CDR1 and CDR2 (germline): MNHNY, SVGAGI (reference sequence). CDR3 length equals 15 residues. V lost 4 bases and J lost 1, with 12 bases in between. CDR3: CASSSGFRGTDTQYF. CDR3 nucleotides: TGTGCCAGCAGTTCAGGATTCCGAGGCACAGATACGCAGTATTTT.

This clonotype showed up just a few times. The chain has TRBV12-3 or TRBV12-4 and TRBJ1-2, with D perhaps matching TRBD1 (6 bases). This CDR3 region has 14 residues. V lost 5 bases, J lost 6 bases, and 16 bases lay in between. The CDR3 region has the DNA TGTGCCAGCAGTCAGAAGACAGGTTGGGATGGCTACACCTTC. Protein sequence: CASSQKTGWDGYTF.

This clonotype came up a few times. The rearrangement joins TRBV13 to TRBJ2-7; 12 bases fit TRBD2. The CDR3 covers 16 residues. J was trimmed by 5 bases and V by 4 bases; bases with no gene match: 9. Germline V gives CDR1 PRHDT, CDR2 FYEKMQ (reference sequence). This CDR3 is CASSSPTSGRINEQYF. CDR3 nucleotides: TGTGCCAGCAGCTCTCCGACTAGCGGGAGAATCAACGAGCAGTACTTC.

Only a few counts were recorded for this clonotype. The CDR3 nucleotides are TGTGCCATCAGTGCAGGACAGGGGGCGCGCGAGCAGTACTTC. It encodes CAISAGQGAREQYF. This sequence joins TRBV10-3 and TRBJ2-4; 11 nucleotides line up with TRBD1. The last part of the DNA fits TRBJ2-7 better; the J call may be wrong. The CDR3 is 14 amino acids. CDR1 and CDR2 (germline): ENHRY, SYGVKD.

The sample holds many counts of this clonotype. The V call is TRBV29-1, the J call TRBJ1-2; maybe TRBD1 (5 bases). The CDR3 is 13 amino acids. V dropped 3 bases and J dropped 2 bases, with 10 bases sitting between them. Per the germline V gene, CDR1 is SQVTM and CDR2 is ANQGSEA. The CDR3 DNA reads TGCAGCGTTGAGGGGGACGGAAACTATGGCTACACCTTC. It yields the protein CSVEGDGNYGYTF.

The chain combines TRBV11-2 with TRBJ2-1; possibly TRBD1 for D (5 bases). This CDR3 contains 14 residues. V was clipped by 5 bases and J by 8 bases, with 16 bases between them. CDR1 and CDR2 (germline): SGHAT, FQNNGV. The CDR3 coding sequence is TGTGCCAGCAGCCAAGGACAAGCAGTCTATGAGCAGTTCTTC. Its protein is CASSQGQAVYEQFF.

The table lists this clonotype with a few counts. The rearrangement links TRBV3-1 to TRBJ1-2; no definite D call. Germline V gene sequence: CDR1 LGHDT, CDR2 YNNKEL (reference sequence). CDR3 length: 11 residues. V was pared by 3 bases and J by 8 bases, with 7 bases between. In nucleotides, the CDR3 is TGTGCCAGCAGCCACAATGGGGGCTACACCTTC. The encoded protein is CASSHNGGYTF.

The sample holds a few counts of this clonotype. This sequence joins TRBV9 and TRBJ2-1, with TRBD2 matching over 14 bases. The CDR3 is 17 amino acids. Germline-derived CDR1 and CDR2 are SGDLS and YYNGEE. V gave up 4 bases and J gave up 5 bases; unmatched junction bases: 8. The CDR3 coding sequence is TGTGCCAGCAGCCTATTGACGGGACTAGCGGGAGACAATGAGCAGTTCTTC. Encoded protein: CASSLLTGLAGDNEQFF.

The rearrangement links TRBV7-2 to TRBJ2-3; tentatively, D is TRBD2 (5 bases). V lost 7 bases, J lost 0 bases, and 14 bases lay in between. Germline V gene sequence: CDR1 SGHTA, CDR2 FQGNSA. The CDR3 has 15 amino acids. For the CDR3, the DNA is TGTGCCAGCACCATACAACGCGGGAGCACAGATACGCAGTATTTT. Its protein product is CASTIQRGSTDTQYF. Filled out from reference TRBV7-2 and TRBJ2-3, the complete variable domain reads GAGVSQSPSNKVTEKGKDVELRCDPISGHTALYWYRQSLGQGLEFLIYFQGNSAPDKSGLPSDRFSAERTGGSVSTLTIQRTQQEDSAVYLCASTIQRGSTDTQYFGPGTRLTVL.

This clonotype was detected a few times. The rearrangement joins TRBV29-1 to TRBJ2-5, with 7 bases identical to TRBD1. CDR1 and CDR2 (germline): SQVTM, ANQGSEA. The ends lost 3 bases at V and 2 bases at J; junction bases unmatched: 3. The CDR3 has 13 residues. This chain's CDR3 is CSVDSRGQETQYF. The DNA of the CDR3 is TGCAGCGTTGATAGCAGGGGGCAAGAGACCCAGTACTTC.